The 21 T cell receptor beta chains presented below share a single source sample, sequenced in a study of CXCR3-negative and CXCR3-positive naive CD8 T cells. The method, 5' RACE with UMI labels, was used to prepare the TRB cDNA libraries. TCRdb re-called the 5' RACE reads; every CDR3 protein appears as one record, without DNA. The sample has fewer than 7,000 distinct CDR3 sequences. Material: naive CXCR3- CD8+ T cells from blood. Subset described: CD45RO-CCR7+CD27+CD95- naive CD8+ T cells lacking CXCR3 (TNR3-). Source of these receptors: a human donor in good health. Some clones in this sample may be carry-over from other donors' samples.

This clonotype ranks as medium-sized in terms of frequency. The chain combines TRBV6-6 with TRBJ1-5; checking the TCRdb D call of TRBD1 is not possible without DNA. The germline V gene encodes CDR1 MNHNY and CDR2 SVGAGI (reference sequence). The CDR3 spans 15 residues. CDR3 sequence: CASSPAGPEHQPQHF.

The chain joins TRBV19 to TRBJ2-1; without DNA, the TCRdb call of TRBD1 cannot be checked. In germline, CDR1 is LNHDA, CDR2 SQIVND (reference sequence). The CDR3 has 13 residues. This CDR3 is CASSNQGANEQFF. Variable domain in full (rest from reference TRBV19 and TRBJ2-1): DGGITQSPKYLFRKEGQNVTLSCEQNLNHDAMYWYRQDPGQGLRLIYYSQIVNDFQKGDIAEGYSVSREKKESFPLTVTSAQKNPTAFYLCASSNQGANEQFFGPGTRLTVL.

J is TRBJ1-1 and V is TRBV29-1; TCRdb proposes TRBD1, but this gene call is untestable without DNA. This CDR3 contains 14 residues. Germline V gene lookup returns CDR1 SQVTM and CDR2 ANQGSEA. This CDR3 is CSANRQGMNTEAFF.

By frequency, this clonotype is medium-sized (0.01 to 0.1%). The CDR3 here is CASSLGTGEDYEQYF. This chain uses TRBV5-1 with TRBJ2-7; the D gene TCRdb calls, TRBD1, cannot be checked with no DNA. Germline values: CDR1 SGHRS, CDR2 YFSETQ. This CDR3 is 15 amino acids long.

Its frequency marks this clonotype as medium-sized (0.01 to 0.1%). V usage is TRBV13 and J usage is TRBJ2-2. The CDR3 is 13 amino acids. The germline gives CDR1 PRHDT, CDR2 FYEKMQ (reference sequence). The CDR3 protein is CASSFGFTGELFF.

By frequency, this clonotype registers medium-sized. The chain has TRBV29-1 and TRBJ2-1. Germline V CDR1 and CDR2: SQVTM, ANQGSEA. The CDR3 is 13 amino acids. The chain's CDR3 is CSVEGPTQNEQFF.

This chain uses TRBV6-2 or TRBV6-3 with TRBJ1-5; lacking DNA, the TRBD1 call made by TCRdb goes unchecked. From germline, CDR1 is MNHEY and CDR2 SVGEGT. The CDR3 has 15 amino acids. This CDR3 is CASSPLRGNNQPQHF.

This clonotype is deemed medium-sized by its frequency. The rearrangement joins TRBV24-1 to TRBJ2-1; TCRdb's D call, TRBD1, is unchecked because there is no DNA. CDR1 and CDR2 from the germline V gene are KGHDR and SFDVKD. The CDR3 totals 14 residues. CDR3 loop: CATSTGPIYNEQFF.

This rearrangement joins TRBV18 to TRBJ2-5; TCRdb's D call of TRBD1 is untestable without DNA. The CDR3 covers 13 residues. Per germline, CDR1 KGHSH and CDR2 LQKENI. CDR3: CASSPGGTGDQYF.

This clonotype shows up as medium-sized by frequency. The chain carries TRBV29-1 and TRBJ1-6; absent DNA, TCRdb's TRBD1 call cannot be checked. Germline V CDR1 and CDR2: SQVTM, ANQGSEA. The CDR3 length is 16 residues. CDR3 in amino acids: CSVDNRASSYNSPLHF.

This clonotype shows up as medium-sized by frequency. This chain joins TRBV5-8 and TRBJ2-7; there is no DNA to check the TCRdb D call of TRBD1. The CDR3 covers 14 residues. CDR1 and CDR2 from the germline V gene are SGHTS and YDEGEE. CDR3 protein: CASSSATGGNEQYF. The full variable domain, rest sourced from reference TRBV5-8 and TRBJ2-7, is EAGVTQSPTHLIKTRGQQATLRCSPISGHTSVYWYQQALGLGLQFLLWYDEGEERNRGNFPPRFSGRQFPNYSSELNVNALELEDSALYLCASSSATGGNEQYFGPGTRLTVT.

The rearrangement uses TRBV6-2 or TRBV6-3 and TRBJ1-5; with no DNA, the TCRdb D assignment of TRBD1 cannot be verified. This CDR3 has 19 residues. Looked up from germline, CDR1 is MNHEY and CDR2 is SVGEGT. CDR3 sequence: CASRTATGGDPYSNQPQHF.

The V call is TRBV5-4, the J call TRBJ2-7. Germline CDR1 and CDR2: SGHNT and YYREEE (reference sequence). The CDR3 length is 14 residues. CDR3 sequence reads: CASSLEDSSYEQYF.

V and J are TRBV29-1 and TRBJ2-5; TCRdb's D call, TRBD1, is unchecked because there is no DNA. CDR1 is SQVTM, CDR2 ANQGSEA, per germline. There are 12 residues in the CDR3. CDR3 loop: CSVEKGTETQYF.

By frequency, this clonotype registers medium-sized. The chain combines TRBV19 with TRBJ2-7; without DNA, the TCRdb call of TRBD2 cannot be checked. This CDR3 is 14 amino acids long. Germline V gives CDR1 LNHDA, CDR2 SQIVND (reference sequence). The CDR3: CASSIGPLTYEQYF.

This chain connects TRBV5-1 to TRBJ1-1; without DNA, the TCRdb call of TRBD1 cannot be checked. The CDR3 contains 16 residues. Germline values: CDR1 SGHRS, CDR2 YFSETQ. The CDR3 sequence: CASSSAGGAGNTEAFF. The whole variable domain, filled in from reference TRBV5-1 and TRBJ1-1, reads KAGVTQTPRYLIKTRGQQVTLSCSPISGHRSVSWYQQTPGQGLQFLFEYFSETQRNKGNFPGRFSGRQFSNSRSEMNVSTLELGDSALYLCASSSAGGAGNTEAFFGQGTRLTVV.

The chain carries TRBV29-1 and TRBJ2-4. The CDR3 runs to 13 residues. Germline CDR1 is SQVTM and CDR2 is ANQGSEA. This CDR3 reads CSVEGTSENIQYF.

The chain couples TRBV29-1 to TRBJ2-7; the TCRdb call, TRBD1, lacks DNA for checking. The CDR3 spans 12 residues. Germline assignment: CDR1 SQVTM and CDR2 ANQGSEA. The CDR3 is CSVDQGPYEQYF.

This rearrangement joins TRBV6-6 to TRBJ2-1; TCRdb picks TRBD2, but there is no DNA to check that call. The CDR3 is 22 amino acids. The V gene's germline CDR1 is MNHNY and CDR2 SVGAGI (reference sequence). CDR3 amino acids: CASLLTQWTSGGSRSSYNEQFF.

The J gene is TRBJ2-7, the V gene TRBV2; the TCRdb call, TRBD1, lacks DNA for checking. The germline CDR1 and CDR2 sequences are SNHLY and FYNNEI. The CDR3 runs 12 residues. The chain's CDR3 is CARGSGTDEQYF.

This clonotype ranks as medium-sized in terms of frequency. The CDR3 is CASSRTGGGHQPQHF. The chain uses TRBV19 and TRBJ1-5; the TRBD1 assignment by TCRdb is unverifiable without DNA. Germline V gene sequence: CDR1 LNHDA, CDR2 SQIVND (reference sequence). The CDR3 has 15 amino acids.